This T cell receptor beta chain was recorded in a study of shared clonotypes between healthy human individuals. Study-wide background: Each donor's CD8 memory used one plate, CD8 naive two, each CD4 subset three.

An approximately 200 ng quantity of DNA, about 30,000 T cell genomes, went into the sorted-subset replicate PCRs. Here immunoSEQ multiplex PCR was the method, and the copy in TCRdb shows in-frame clones only, minus some. The sample holds millions of clones; over 85% are singletons and the top ten take over 0.12%. V was cut by 7 bases and J by 6 bases, with 16 bases left in between. In germline, CDR1 is SNHLY, CDR2 FYNNEI. The CDR3 sequence is 13 residues long. Sample: naive CD4+ T cells sorted from blood. Subset meaning: CD45RA+ positively selected. The V call is TRBV2, the J call TRBJ2-7, with D possibly matching TRBD2 (6 bases). This TCR was sampled from a young man in good health. CDR3 sequence (DNA): TGTGCCAGCATAGGAGGGAGTTCAGTCGAGCAGTACTTC. Amino acid sequence: CASIGGSSVEQYF. Variable domain in full (rest from reference TRBV2 and TRBJ2-7): EPEVTQTPSHQVTQMGQEVILRCVPISNHLYFYWYRQILGQKVEFLVSFYNNEISEKSEIFDDQFSVERPDGSNFTLKIRSTKLEDSAMYFCASIGGSSVEQYFGPGTRLTVT.